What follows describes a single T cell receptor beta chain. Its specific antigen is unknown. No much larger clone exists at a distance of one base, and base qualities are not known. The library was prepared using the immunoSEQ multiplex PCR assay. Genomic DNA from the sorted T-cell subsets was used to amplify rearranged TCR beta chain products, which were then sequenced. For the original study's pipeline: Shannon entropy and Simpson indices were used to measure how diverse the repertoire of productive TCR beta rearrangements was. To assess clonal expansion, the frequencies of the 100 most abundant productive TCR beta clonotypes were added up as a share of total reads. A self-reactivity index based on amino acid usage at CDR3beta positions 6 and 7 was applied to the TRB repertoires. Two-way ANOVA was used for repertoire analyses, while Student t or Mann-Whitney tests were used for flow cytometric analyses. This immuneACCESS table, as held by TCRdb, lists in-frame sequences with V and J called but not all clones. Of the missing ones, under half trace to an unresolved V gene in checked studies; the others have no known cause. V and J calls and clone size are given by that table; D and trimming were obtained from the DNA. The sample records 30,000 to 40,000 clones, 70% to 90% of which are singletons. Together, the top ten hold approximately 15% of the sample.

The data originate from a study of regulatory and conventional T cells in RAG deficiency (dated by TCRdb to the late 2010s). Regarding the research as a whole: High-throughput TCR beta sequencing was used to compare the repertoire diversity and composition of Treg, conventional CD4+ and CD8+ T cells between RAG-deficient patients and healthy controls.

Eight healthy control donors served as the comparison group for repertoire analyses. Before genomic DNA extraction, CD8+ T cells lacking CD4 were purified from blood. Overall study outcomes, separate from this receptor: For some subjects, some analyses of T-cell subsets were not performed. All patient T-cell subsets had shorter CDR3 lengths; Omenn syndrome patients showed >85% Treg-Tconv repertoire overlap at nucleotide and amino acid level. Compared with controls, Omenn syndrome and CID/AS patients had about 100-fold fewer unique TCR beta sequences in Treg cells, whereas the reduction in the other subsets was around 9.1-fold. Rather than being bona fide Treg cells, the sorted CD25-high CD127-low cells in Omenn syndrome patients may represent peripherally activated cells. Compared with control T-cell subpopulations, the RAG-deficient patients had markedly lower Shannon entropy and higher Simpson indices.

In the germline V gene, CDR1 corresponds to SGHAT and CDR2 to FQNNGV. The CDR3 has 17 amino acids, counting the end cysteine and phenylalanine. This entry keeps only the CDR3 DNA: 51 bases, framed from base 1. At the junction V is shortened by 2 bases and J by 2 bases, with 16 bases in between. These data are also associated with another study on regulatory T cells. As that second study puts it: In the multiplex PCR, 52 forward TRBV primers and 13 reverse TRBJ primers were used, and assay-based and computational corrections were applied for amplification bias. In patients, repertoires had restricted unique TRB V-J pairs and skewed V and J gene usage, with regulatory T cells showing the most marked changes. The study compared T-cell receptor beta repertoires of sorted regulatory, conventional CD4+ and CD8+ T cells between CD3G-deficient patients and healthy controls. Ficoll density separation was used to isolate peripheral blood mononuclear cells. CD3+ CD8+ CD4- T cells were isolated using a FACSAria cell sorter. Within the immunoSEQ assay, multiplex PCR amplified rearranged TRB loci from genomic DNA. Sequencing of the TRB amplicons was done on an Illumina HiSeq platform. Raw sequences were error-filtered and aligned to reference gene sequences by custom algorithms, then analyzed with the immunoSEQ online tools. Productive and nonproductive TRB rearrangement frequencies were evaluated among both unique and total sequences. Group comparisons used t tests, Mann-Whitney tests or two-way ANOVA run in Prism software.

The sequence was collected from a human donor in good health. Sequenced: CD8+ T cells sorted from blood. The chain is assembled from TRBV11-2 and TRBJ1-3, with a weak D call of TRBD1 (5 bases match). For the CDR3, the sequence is CASSLRRERRPGNTIYF. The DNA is TGTGCCAGCAGCTTACGCAGGGAGAGAAGGCCTGGAAACACCATATATTTT. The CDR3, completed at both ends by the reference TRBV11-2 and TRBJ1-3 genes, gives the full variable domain EAGVAQSPRYKIIEKRQSVAFWCNPISGHATLYWYQQILGQGPKLLIQFQNNGVVDDSQLPKDRFSAERLKGVDSTLKIQPAKLEDSAVYLCASSLRRERRPGNTIYFGEGSWLTVV.